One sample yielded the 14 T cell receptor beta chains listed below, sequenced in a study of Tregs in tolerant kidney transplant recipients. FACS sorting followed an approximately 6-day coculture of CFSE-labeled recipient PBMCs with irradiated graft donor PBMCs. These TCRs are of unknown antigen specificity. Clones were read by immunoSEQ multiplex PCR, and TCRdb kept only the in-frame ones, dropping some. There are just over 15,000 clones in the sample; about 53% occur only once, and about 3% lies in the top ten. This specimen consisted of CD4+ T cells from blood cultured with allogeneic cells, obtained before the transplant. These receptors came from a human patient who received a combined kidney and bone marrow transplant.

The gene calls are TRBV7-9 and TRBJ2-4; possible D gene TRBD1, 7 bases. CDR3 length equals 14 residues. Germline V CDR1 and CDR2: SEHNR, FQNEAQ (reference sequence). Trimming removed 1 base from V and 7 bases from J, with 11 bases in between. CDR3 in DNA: TGTGCCAGCAGCTTAGGTCCAGGGGGGAACATTCAGTACTTC. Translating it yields CASSLGPGGNIQYF.

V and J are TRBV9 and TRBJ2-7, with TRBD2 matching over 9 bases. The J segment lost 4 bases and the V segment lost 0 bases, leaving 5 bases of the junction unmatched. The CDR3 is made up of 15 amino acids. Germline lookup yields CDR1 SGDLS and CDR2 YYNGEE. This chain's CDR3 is CASSVGAGGPYEQYF. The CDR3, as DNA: TGTGCCAGCAGCGTAGGGGCGGGAGGGCCTTACGAGCAGTACTTC.

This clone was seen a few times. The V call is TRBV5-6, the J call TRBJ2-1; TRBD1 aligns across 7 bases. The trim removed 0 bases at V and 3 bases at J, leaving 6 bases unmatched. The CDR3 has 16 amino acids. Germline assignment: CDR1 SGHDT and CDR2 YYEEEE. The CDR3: CASSLGQGRFYNEQFF. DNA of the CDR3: TGTGCCAGCAGCTTGGGACAGGGTAGATTCTACAATGAGCAGTTCTTC.

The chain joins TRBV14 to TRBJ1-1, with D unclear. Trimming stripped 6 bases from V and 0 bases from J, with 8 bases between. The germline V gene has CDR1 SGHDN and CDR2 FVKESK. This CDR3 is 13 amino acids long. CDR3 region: CASSLILNTEAFF. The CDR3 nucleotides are TGTGCCAGCAGTCTAATACTGAACACTGAAGCTTTCTTT.

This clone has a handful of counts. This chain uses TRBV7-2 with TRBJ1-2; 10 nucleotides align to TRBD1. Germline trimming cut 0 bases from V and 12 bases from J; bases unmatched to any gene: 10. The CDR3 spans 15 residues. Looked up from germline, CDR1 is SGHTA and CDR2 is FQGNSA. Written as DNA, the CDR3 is TGTGCCAGCAGCTTAGCGACGGGGACAGGGGTATTAAACACCTTC. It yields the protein CASSLATGTGVLNTF.

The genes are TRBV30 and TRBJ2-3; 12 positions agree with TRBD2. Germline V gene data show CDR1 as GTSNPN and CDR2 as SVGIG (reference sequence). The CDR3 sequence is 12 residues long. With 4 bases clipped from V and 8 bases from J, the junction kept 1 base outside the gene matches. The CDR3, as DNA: TGTGCCTGGACTAGCGGGAGGGTTACGCAGTATTTT. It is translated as CAWTSGRVTQYF.

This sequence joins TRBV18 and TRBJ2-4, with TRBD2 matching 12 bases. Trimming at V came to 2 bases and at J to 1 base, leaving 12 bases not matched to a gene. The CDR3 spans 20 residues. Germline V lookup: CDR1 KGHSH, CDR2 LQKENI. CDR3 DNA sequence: TGTGCCAGCTCACCAAAATGGAGACTAGCGGGGGCGAGGGCCAAAAACATTCAGTACTTC. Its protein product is CASSPKWRLAGARAKNIQYF.

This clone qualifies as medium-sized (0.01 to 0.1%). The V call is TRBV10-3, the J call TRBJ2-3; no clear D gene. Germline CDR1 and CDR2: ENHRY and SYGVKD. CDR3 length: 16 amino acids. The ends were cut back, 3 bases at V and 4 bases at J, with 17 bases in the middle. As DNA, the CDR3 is TGTGCCATCAGTGAAATGGTACATCTGAAGTCAGATACGCAGTATTTT. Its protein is CAISEMVHLKSDTQYF.

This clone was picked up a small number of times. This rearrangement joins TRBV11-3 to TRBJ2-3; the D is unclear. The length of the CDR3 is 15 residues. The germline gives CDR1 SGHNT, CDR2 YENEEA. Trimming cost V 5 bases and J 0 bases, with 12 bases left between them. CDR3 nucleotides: TGTGCCAGCAGCCCAGGCAGGCTAAGCACAGATACGCAGTATTTT. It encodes CASSPGRLSTDTQYF.

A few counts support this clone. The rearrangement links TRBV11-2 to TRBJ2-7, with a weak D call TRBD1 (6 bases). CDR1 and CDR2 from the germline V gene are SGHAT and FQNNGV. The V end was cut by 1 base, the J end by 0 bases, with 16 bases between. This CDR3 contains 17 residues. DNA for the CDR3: TGTGCCAGCAGCTTAGGGTCTGGGGGCTATAGCTCCTACGAGCAGTACTTC. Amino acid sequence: CASSLGSGGYSSYEQYF.

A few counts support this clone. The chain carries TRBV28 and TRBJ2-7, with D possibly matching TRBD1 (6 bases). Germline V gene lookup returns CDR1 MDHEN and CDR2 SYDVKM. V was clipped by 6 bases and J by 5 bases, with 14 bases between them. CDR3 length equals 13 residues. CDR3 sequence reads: CASRRGGVHEQYF. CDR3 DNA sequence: TGTGCCAGCAGAAGAGGGGGTGTCCACGAGCAGTACTTC.

Here the CDR3 DNA reads TGCGCCAGCACCCCGTGGGGACAGGGTTATAACTATGGCTACACCTTC. As protein: CASTPWGQGYNYGYTF. This sequence joins TRBV4-1 and TRBJ1-2; 9 bases agree with TRBD1. After removal of 7 bases from V and 1 base from J, the junction contained 10 bases not matched to a gene. This CDR3 has 16 amino acids. Germline V gene sequence: CDR1 MGHRA, CDR2 YSYEKL.

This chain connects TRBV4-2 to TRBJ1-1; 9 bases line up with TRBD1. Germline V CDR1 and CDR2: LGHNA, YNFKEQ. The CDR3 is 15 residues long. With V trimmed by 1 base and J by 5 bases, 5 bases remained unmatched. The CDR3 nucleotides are TGTGCCAGCAGCCAAGTTCTGACAGGGGGAACTGAAGCTTTCTTT. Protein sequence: CASSQVLTGGTEAFF.

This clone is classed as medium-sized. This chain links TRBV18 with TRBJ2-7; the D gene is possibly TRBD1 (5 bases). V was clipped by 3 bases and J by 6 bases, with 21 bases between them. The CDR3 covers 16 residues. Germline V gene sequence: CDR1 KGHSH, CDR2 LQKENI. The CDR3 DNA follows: TGTGCCAGCTCACCCACGGACAAGGCCCCCCTTGGCGAGCAGTACTTC. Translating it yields CASSPTDKAPLGEQYF.